This record looks at one T cell receptor (beta chain) sequence and its context. Donors were all healthy Caucasians. Trimming took 10 bases from V and 5 from J; bases not matched to a gene: 11. CDR3 length equals 14 residues. This record comes from a study of identical twins. From the 5' RACE reads, TCRdb called clonotypes with MiXCR, one entry per CDR3 protein. This sample yields about 730,000 distinct CDR3 sequences, of which around 21% are seen a single time; roughly 4% belongs to the top ten. In addition, the sample was reused for a study of T cells expressing NK-cell markers. From that paper: In a handful of donors, dominant CD3+CD56+NKG2C+ clones formed roughly 1.0-8% of CD8+ cells.

This receptor was identified in a woman aged 18-29 years in good health. The chain has TRBV12-3 or TRBV12-4 and TRBJ2-5, with TRBD2 matching over 9 bases. Sequenced sample: PBMCs. CDR3 DNA: TGTGCCACCGCGCGGACTAGCGTGACGGAGACCCAGTACTTC. Its protein is CATARTSVTETQYF.